This T cell receptor beta chain was obtained from a study of cytomegalovirus exposure and HLA in healthy donors. PCR employed 60 Vbeta and 13 Jbeta primers. The protocol was immunoSEQ multiplex PCR, while the TCRdb copy is restricted to in-frame clones and leaves out a portion. This table holds 100,000 to 150,000 clones. This CDR3 comprises 11 residues. Trimming took 6 bases from V and 3 from J, leaving 8 bases between them. Germline CDR1 is DFQATT and CDR2 is SNEGSKA (reference sequence). This clonotype was sampled from a man between 18 and 29 years old in good health and CMV-seronegative. The sequencing input was PBMCs. The V gene is TRBV20-1, the J gene TRBJ1-1; D unclear. CDR3 DNA sequence: TGCAGTGCCCGAGACTACACTGAAGCTTTCTTT. Protein sequence: CSARDYTEAFF.